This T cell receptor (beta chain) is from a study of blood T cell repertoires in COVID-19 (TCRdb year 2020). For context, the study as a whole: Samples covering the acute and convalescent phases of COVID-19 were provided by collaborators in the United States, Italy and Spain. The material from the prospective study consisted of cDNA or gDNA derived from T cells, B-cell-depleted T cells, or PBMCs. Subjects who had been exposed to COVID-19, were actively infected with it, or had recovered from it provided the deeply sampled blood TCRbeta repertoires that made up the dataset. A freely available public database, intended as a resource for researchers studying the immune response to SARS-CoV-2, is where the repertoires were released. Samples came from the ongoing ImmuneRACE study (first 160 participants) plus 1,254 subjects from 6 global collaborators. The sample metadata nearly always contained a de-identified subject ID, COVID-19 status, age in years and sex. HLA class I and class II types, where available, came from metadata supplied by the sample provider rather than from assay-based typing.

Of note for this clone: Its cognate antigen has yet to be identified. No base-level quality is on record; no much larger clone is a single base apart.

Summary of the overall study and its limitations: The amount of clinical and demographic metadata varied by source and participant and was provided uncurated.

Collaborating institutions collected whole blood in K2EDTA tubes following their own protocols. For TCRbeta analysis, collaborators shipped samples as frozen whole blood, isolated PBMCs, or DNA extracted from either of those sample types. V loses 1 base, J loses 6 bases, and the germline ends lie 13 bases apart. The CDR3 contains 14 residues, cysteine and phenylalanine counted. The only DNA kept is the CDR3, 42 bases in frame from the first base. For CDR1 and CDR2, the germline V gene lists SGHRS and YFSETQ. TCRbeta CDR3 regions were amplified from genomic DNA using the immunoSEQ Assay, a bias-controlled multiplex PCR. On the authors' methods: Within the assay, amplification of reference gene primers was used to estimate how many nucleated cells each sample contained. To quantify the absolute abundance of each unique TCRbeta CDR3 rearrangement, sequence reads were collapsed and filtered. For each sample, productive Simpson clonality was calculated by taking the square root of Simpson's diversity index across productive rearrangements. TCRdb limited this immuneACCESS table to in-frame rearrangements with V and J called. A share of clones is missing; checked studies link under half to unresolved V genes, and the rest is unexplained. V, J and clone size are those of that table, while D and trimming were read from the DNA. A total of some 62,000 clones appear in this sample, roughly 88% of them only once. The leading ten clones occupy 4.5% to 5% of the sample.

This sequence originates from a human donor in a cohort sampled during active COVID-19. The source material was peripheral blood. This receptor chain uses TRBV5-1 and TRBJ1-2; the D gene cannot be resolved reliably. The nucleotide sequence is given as TGCGCCAGCAGCTTGTACGTGGGCGGGGATGGCTACACCTTC. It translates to CASSLYVGGDGYTF.